A single sample gave rise to the 10 T cell receptor beta chains below, sequenced in a study of CD8+ T cells in alopecia areata. The treatment is: oral pan-JAK inhibitor, 5-10 mg twice daily. TCR sequencing used cDNA made by reverse transcription of extracted RNA. Libraries were prepared by immunoSEQ multiplex PCR; TCRdb keeps only in-frame clonotypes and omits some of them. The sample records around 150,000 clones, 50% to 65% being singletons. The input for sequencing was CD4+ T cells sorted from blood, taken at week 24, from a patient treated with tofacitinib. The source is a human donor with alopecia areata.

The chain is built from TRBV5-1 and TRBJ1-6; D is unresolved. The CDR3 is made up of 14 amino acids. The germline V and J ends were trimmed by 5 bases and 6 bases, with 12 bases remaining between them. In germline, CDR1 is SGHRS, CDR2 YFSETQ. DNA for the CDR3: TGCGCCAGCAGACCGCGACACGTTAATTCACCCCTCCACTTT. It translates to CASRPRHVNSPLHF.

The chain combines TRBV6-5 with TRBJ2-7; 10 bases match TRBD1. The CDR3 sequence is 13 residues long. The J segment lost 5 bases and the V segment lost 7 bases, leaving 5 bases of the junction unmatched. From germline, CDR1 is MNHEY and CDR2 SVGAGI. This CDR3 reads CASTRQGADEQYF. In DNA, the CDR3 is TGTGCCAGCACAAGACAGGGGGCGGACGAGCAGTACTTC.

In this sample, this clone turned up once. V is TRBV20-1 and J is TRBJ1-2; D is undetermined. Trimming stripped 1 base from V and 6 bases from J, with 6 bases between. This CDR3 has 11 residues. Looked up from germline, CDR1 is DFQATT and CDR2 is SNEGSKA (reference sequence). The CDR3 region is CSARGHHGYTF. DNA for the CDR3: TGCAGTGCTAGAGGACACCATGGCTACACCTTC.

In regard to this clone: Other DNA sequences in the same sample also yield this CDR3. The CDR3, as DNA: TGTGCCAGCAGCCAAGACGGGACATTACAAGAGACCCAGTACTTC. Translated, it gives CASSQDGTLQETQYF. V and J are TRBV4-2 and TRBJ2-5; a possible D gene is TRBD1 (6 bases). Germline loops: CDR1 LGHNA, CDR2 YNFKEQ. The CDR3 extends over 15 amino acids. V dropped 0 bases and J dropped 2 bases, with 10 bases sitting between them.

The chain uses TRBV5-1 and TRBJ2-2; D not resolved. The CDR3 covers 14 residues. Germline loops: CDR1 SGHRS, CDR2 YFSETQ. V was pared by 0 bases and J by 3 bases, with 6 bases between. In DNA form, the CDR3 reads TGCGCCAGCAGCTTGGGGCAGGACACCGGGGAGCTGTTTTTT. This encodes CASSLGQDTGELFF.

The J gene is TRBJ1-1, the V gene TRBV5-1, with D maybe TRBD1 (6 bases). Germline V gene lookup returns CDR1 SGHRS and CDR2 YFSETQ. The length of the CDR3 is 15 residues. With 4 bases removed from V and 1 base from J, the gap between germline ends came to 14 bases. CDR3 DNA: TGCGCCAGCAGCCGAAGAGAGGACAGGAACACTGAAGCTTTCTTT. The encoded protein is CASSRREDRNTEAFF.

V is TRBV27 and J is TRBJ1-1; a possible D gene is TRBD1 (5 bases). The germline gives CDR1 MNHEY, CDR2 SMNVEV (reference sequence). This CDR3 has 15 residues. The germline V and J ends were trimmed by 5 bases and 0 bases, with 13 bases remaining between them. CDR3 amino acids: CASSHQGKMNTEAFF. In nucleotides, the CDR3 is TGTGCCAGCAGTCACCAGGGTAAAATGAACACTGAAGCTTTCTTT.

V gene TRBV7-2 combines with J gene TRBJ1-6, with D perhaps matching TRBD1 (5 bases). V shed 6 bases and J shed 5 bases, with 11 bases lying between them. Germline V lookup: CDR1 SGHTA, CDR2 FQGNSA. The CDR3 loop spans 14 amino acids. This CDR3 is CASRRDRDNSPLHF. CDR3 sequence (DNA): TGTGCCAGCAGGCGTGACAGAGATAATTCACCCCTCCACTTT.

This clone turned up a few times. The V call is TRBV5-1, the J call TRBJ1-1; 9 nucleotides align to TRBD1. Germline CDR1 and CDR2: SGHRS and YFSETQ. The CDR3 is 16 residues long. V trimming: 4 bases; J trimming: 1 base; junction bases outside the gene matches: 8. The CDR3 region has the DNA TGCGCCAGCAGCCCGCAACCGGACAGGGGGAACACTGAAGCTTTCTTT. It translates to CASSPQPDRGNTEAFF.

This clone turned up a few times. The chain links TRBV29-1 to TRBJ2-5, with D possibly matching TRBD2 (6 bases). This CDR3 is 12 amino acids long. V lost 3 bases to trimming and J lost 5 bases, with 10 bases between them. Per germline, CDR1 SQVTM and CDR2 ANQGSEA. The CDR3 DNA sequence: TGCAGCGTTGAGCGGGGTAGGGAGACCCAGTACTTC. Translation gives CSVERGRETQYF.